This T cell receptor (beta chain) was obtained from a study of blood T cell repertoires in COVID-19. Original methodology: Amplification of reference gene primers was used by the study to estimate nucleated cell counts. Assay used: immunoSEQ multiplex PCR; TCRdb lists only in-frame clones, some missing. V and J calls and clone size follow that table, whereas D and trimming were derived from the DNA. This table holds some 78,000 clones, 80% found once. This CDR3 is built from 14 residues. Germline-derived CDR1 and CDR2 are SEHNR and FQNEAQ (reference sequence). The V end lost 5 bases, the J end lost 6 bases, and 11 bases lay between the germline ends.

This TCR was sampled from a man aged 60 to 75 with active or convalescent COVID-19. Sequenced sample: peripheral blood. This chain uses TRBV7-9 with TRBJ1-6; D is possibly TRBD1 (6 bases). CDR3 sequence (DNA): TGTGCCAGCAGCCACGGACAGCTTAATTCACCCCTCCACTTT. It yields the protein CASSHGQLNSPLHF.